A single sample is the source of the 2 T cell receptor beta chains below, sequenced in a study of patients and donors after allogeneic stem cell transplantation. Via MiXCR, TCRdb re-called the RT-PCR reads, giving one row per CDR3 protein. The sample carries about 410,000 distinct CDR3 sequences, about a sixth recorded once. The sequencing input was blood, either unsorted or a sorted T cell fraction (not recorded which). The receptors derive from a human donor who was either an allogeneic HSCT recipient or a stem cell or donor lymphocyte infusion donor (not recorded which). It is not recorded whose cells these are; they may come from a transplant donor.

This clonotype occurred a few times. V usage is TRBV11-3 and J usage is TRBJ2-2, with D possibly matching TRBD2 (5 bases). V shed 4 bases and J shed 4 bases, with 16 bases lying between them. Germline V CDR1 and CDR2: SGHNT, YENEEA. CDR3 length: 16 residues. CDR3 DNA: TGTGCCAGCAGCTCCTATCACCAGGAGGTCACCGGGGAGCTGTTTTTT. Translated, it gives CASSSYHQEVTGELFF.

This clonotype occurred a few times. The DNA for the CDR3 is TGTGCCAGCAGCTCGGGGAAGTATAGCTCCTTCTCTGGAAACACCATATATTTT. Protein product: CASSSGKYSSFSGNTIYF. This chain uses TRBV5-6 with TRBJ1-3; D unclear. CDR1 is SGHDT and CDR2 is YYEEEE in the germline V gene. The CDR3 length is 18 residues. Trimming took 3 bases from V and 0 from J, leaving 19 bases between them.